The 22 T cell receptor beta chains below all came from one sample that was sequenced in a study of cytomegalovirus exposure and HLA in healthy donors (dated by TCRdb to 2015 to 2018). Library preparation used the immunoSEQ multiplex PCR assay. The multiplex PCR relied on a mix of 60 forward primers for TCR Vbeta segments and 13 reverse primers for TCR Jbeta segments. Imported from immuneACCESS, the table was reduced by TCRdb to in-frame sequences with V and J called. These copies leave out some clones; in studies compared against another copy, an unresolved V gene accounts for under half, and the cause of the remainder is not known. The sample includes 95,000 to 150,000 clones, with over 50% observed a single time. More than 6.5% of the sample is held by the ten biggest clonotypes. What was sequenced was PBMCs. The receptors stem from a woman between 35 and 50 years old in good health and CMV-seropositive.

The J gene is TRBJ1-1, the V gene TRBV5-1; D not resolved. V lost 1 base and J 3 bases, leaving 7 bases between the germline ends. The CDR3 extends over 13 amino acids. CDR1 SGHRS and CDR2 YFSETQ come from the germline V gene. The CDR3 nucleotides are TGCGCCAGCAGCTTGACCGGTTACACTGAAGCTTTCTTT. Translating it yields CASSLTGYTEAFF.

The V and J genes are TRBV7-8 and TRBJ1-6; 7 bases fit TRBD1. The CDR3 covers 16 residues. Trimming cost V 3 bases and J 4 bases; bases outside gene matches: 6. CDR1 and CDR2 (germline): SGHVS, FQNEAQ. The CDR3 loop reads CASSLGEGQYNSPLHF. The CDR3 bases are TGTGCCAGCAGCTTGGGAGAGGGACAGTATAATTCACCCCTCCACTTT.

The chain combines TRBV5-1 with TRBJ2-5, with 7 bases fitting TRBD1. The CDR3 sequence is 13 residues long. V shed 4 bases, J shed 4 bases, and the junction held 4 bases outside the gene matches. Germline CDR1 and CDR2: SGHRS and YFSETQ. The CDR3 spells CASSEGGAETQYF. The CDR3 DNA is TGCGCCAGCAGCGAAGGGGGCGCAGAGACCCAGTACTTC.

This clone was seen just once. The V and J genes are TRBV6-1 and TRBJ1-4; D may be TRBD1 (5 bases). This CDR3 spans 15 amino acids. Between the trimmed V and J ends, which lost 2 bases and 11 bases, there was a span of 18 bases. CDR1 MNHNS and CDR2 SASEGT come from the germline V gene. The CDR3 DNA reads TGTGCCAGCAGTGAACAGGGCGCTGAAAAGGGGAAACTGTTTTTT. As protein: CASSEQGAEKGKLFF.

With regard to this clone: The junction differs from germline at one of its ends, possibly a read error. The rearrangement uses TRBV7-9 and TRBJ2-7; 7 bases map to TRBD2. Germline V gene data show CDR1 as SEHNR and CDR2 as FQNEAQ (reference sequence). The CDR3 consists of 14 residues. The CDR3 DNA reads TGTTCCAGCAGCTTCGGAGCGGGAACCTACGAGCAGTACTTC. Amino acid sequence: CSSSFGAGTYEQYF.

The chain is built from TRBV18 and TRBJ2-7; 7 nucleotides match TRBD1. The V gene's germline CDR1 is KGHSH and CDR2 LQKENI. Losses at the gene ends were 3 bases for V and 2 bases for J; bases not matched to a gene: 1. The CDR3 consists of 13 residues. The chain's CDR3 is CASSPGTAYEQYF. The CDR3 DNA reads TGTGCCAGCTCACCTGGGACAGCCTACGAGCAGTACTTC.

The chain carries TRBV30 and TRBJ1-6, with D unresolved. V was cut by 4 bases and J by 9 bases, with 13 bases left in between. Germline V gene lookup returns CDR1 GTSNPN and CDR2 SVGIG (reference sequence). The CDR3 totals 13 residues. The CDR3 sequence is CAWTLDRVSPLHF. The CDR3 DNA follows: TGTGCCTGGACCCTAGATAGAGTTTCACCCCTCCACTTT.

The rearrangement joins TRBV6-1 to TRBJ2-3; unclear D gene. The CDR3 contains 15 residues. The germline V gene has CDR1 MNHNS and CDR2 SASEGT. The V gene lost 4 bases and the J gene lost 2 bases, with 13 bases spanning the gap. Here the CDR3 DNA reads TGTGCCAGCAGTGCTAGTTATTCGGCCACAGATACGCAGTATTTT. Protein: CASSASYSATDTQYF.

The chain couples TRBV10-2 to TRBJ1-5; 7 nucleotides align to TRBD1. The CDR3 loop spans 15 amino acids. J gave up 5 bases and V 10 bases, and 14 bases lay outside the gene matches. CDR1 and CDR2 (germline): WSHSY, SAAADI. The CDR3 sequence: CATRTTGRTDQPQHF. CDR3 nucleotide sequence: TGCGCCACACGGACGACAGGGAGGACAGATCAGCCCCAGCATTTT.

The V call is TRBV6-1, the J call TRBJ1-2, with 10 bases that match TRBD1. The V segment lost 6 bases and the J segment 3 bases; nucleotides outside the gene matches: 7. CDR3 size: 15 residues. Germline CDR1 and CDR2: MNHNS and SASEGT. CDR3 sequence (DNA): TGTGCCAGCAGGCAGACAGGGGGCGCGGACTATGGCTACACCTTC. It yields the protein CASRQTGGADYGYTF.

V usage is TRBV19 and J usage is TRBJ2-1; 11 bases match TRBD2. This CDR3 comprises 17 residues. With 4 bases clipped from V and 7 bases from J, the junction kept 12 bases outside the gene matches. The germline V gene has CDR1 LNHDA and CDR2 SQIVND (reference sequence). CDR3 amino acids: CASSRDLAGGLRNEQFF. In DNA form, the CDR3 reads TGTGCCAGTAGTAGGGATCTAGCGGGAGGCCTGCGGAATGAGCAGTTCTTC.

The chain uses TRBV7-2 and TRBJ2-7; tentative D call: TRBD1 (5 bases). Trimming removed 0 bases at V and 6 bases at J, with 15 bases between. Germline CDR1 and CDR2: SGHTA and FQGNSA. The CDR3 is made up of 15 amino acids. CDR3 bases: TGTGCCAGCAGCTTAGCTTTGGCAGGGCAAGCCGAGCAGTACTTC. Amino acids: CASSLALAGQAEQYF.

V usage is TRBV25-1 and J usage is TRBJ1-5; maybe TRBD1 (6 bases). The CDR3 is 12 amino acids. CDR1 is MGHDK and CDR2 is SYGVNS in the germline V gene. Trimming took off 4 bases at V and 12 bases at J, with 13 bases between the two ends. The CDR3 region has the DNA TGTGCCAGCAGTGTTTCAGGGGAAATCCAGCATTTT. Amino acid sequence: CASSVSGEIQHF.

This chain uses TRBV6-6 with TRBJ2-2; D is possibly TRBD2 (5 bases). The CDR3 length is 14 residues. The V end lost 7 bases, the J end lost 4 bases, and 13 bases lay between the germline ends. Germline CDR1 and CDR2: MNHNY and SVGAGI (reference sequence). CDR3 loop: CASTTRGSTGELFF. For the CDR3, the DNA is TGTGCCAGCACTACTAGAGGGTCCACCGGGGAGCTGTTTTTT.

The chain uses TRBV9 and TRBJ1-2, with D unclear. The CDR3 has 15 residues. The germline CDR1 and CDR2 sequences are SGDLS and YYNGEE. Trimming removed 0 bases at V and 0 bases at J, with 9 bases between. CDR3 amino acids: CASSVGPQTNYGYTF. CDR3 nucleotide sequence: TGTGCCAGCAGCGTAGGCCCTCAGACTAACTATGGCTACACCTTC.

The chain links TRBV19 to TRBJ2-2, with TRBD2 as a possible D gene (7 bases). Germline CDR1 is LNHDA and CDR2 is SQIVND (reference sequence). This CDR3 contains 14 residues. The ends were cut back, 4 bases at V and 7 bases at J, with 13 bases in the middle. This CDR3 reads CASSRGGAGGELFF. CDR3 bases: TGTGCCAGTAGTAGGGGGGGGGCCGGCGGGGAGCTGTTTTTT.

V gene TRBV6-5 combines with J gene TRBJ2-7, with 9 bases identical to TRBD1. There are 15 residues in the CDR3. V lost 2 bases to trimming and J lost 3 bases; unmatched junction nucleotides: 5. CDR1 MNHEY and CDR2 SVGAGI come from the germline V gene. The CDR3 region has the DNA TGTGCCAGCAGTTACATGACAGGGGGAAACTACGAGCAGTACTTC. It codes for CASSYMTGGNYEQYF.

This sequence joins TRBV19 and TRBJ1-2; maybe TRBD1 (6 bases). With 4 bases removed from V and 3 bases from J, the gap between germline ends came to 15 bases. CDR1 and CDR2 (germline): LNHDA, SQIVND (reference sequence). The CDR3 runs to 15 residues. The CDR3 here is CASSKSGQNHYGYTF. CDR3 nucleotide sequence: TGTGCCAGTAGTAAAAGCGGACAGAACCACTATGGCTACACCTTC.

The chain has TRBV7-8 and TRBJ1-4; D not resolved. CDR3 length: 15 amino acids. Trimming pared 5 bases from V and 8 bases from J, leaving 18 bases between. Germline-derived CDR1 and CDR2 are SGHVS and FQNEAQ. The CDR3 DNA follows: TGTGCCAGCAGCCCAGTTGAGGGCACGGGAGAAAAACTGTTTTTT. This sequence encodes CASSPVEGTGEKLFF.

The chain recombines TRBV6-5 with TRBJ2-7; 10 bases fit TRBD2. The CDR3 is 15 residues long. Germline-derived CDR1 and CDR2 are MNHEY and SVGAGI. J gave up 4 bases and V 5 bases, and 8 bases lay outside the gene matches. CDR3 DNA: TGTGCCAGCAGTCGGACTAGCGGAGGGAGATACGAGCAGTACTTC. It encodes CASSRTSGGRYEQYF.

The chain's CDR3 is CATSRDHAGGADEQFF. The CDR3 coding sequence is TGTGCCACCAGCAGAGATCACGCAGGGGGCGCGGATGAGCAGTTCTTC. The genes are TRBV15 and TRBJ2-1, with 8 positions matching TRBD1. CDR1 is LNHNV, CDR2 YYDKDF, per germline (reference sequence). This CDR3 is built from 16 residues. The J segment lost 8 bases and the V segment lost 0 bases, leaving 9 bases of the junction unmatched.

The V and J genes are TRBV5-6 and TRBJ2-3; 11 bases align to TRBD2. This CDR3 is 17 amino acids long. The V segment lost 5 bases and the J segment 2 bases; nucleotides outside the gene matches: 10. Germline CDR1 and CDR2: SGHDT and YYEEEE. CDR3 in DNA: TGTGCCAGCAGTGACACCGGGACTAGCGGACCCACAGATACGCAGTATTTT. Its protein is CASSDTGTSGPTDTQYF.